The sequence of this T cell receptor beta chain was determined in a study of OX40 agonist ivuxolimab in advanced cancers. As for the study more broadly: Ivuxolimab was an agonistic, fully human IgG2 monoclonal antibody directed against OX40 (CD134), a costimulatory receptor. Three dose-escalation patients achieved partial responses, one with hepatocellular carcinoma and two with cutaneous melanoma. Patients were allowed to have had prior anti-PD-1, anti-PD-L1 or anti-CTLA-4 therapy, and 40% to 45% of the dose-escalation patients had been treated with checkpoint inhibitors. Of the roughly 54 patients in dose escalation, about 20 had hepatocellular carcinoma, about 15 had melanoma, 9 had renal cell carcinoma and 9 had head and neck cancer. Intravenous ivuxolimab was administered to patients every 2 weeks at six dose levels: 0.01, 0.1, 0.3, 1.5, 3 and 10 mg/kg. The paper reports the monotherapy dose-escalation portion (N of about 54 patients) of the phase I ivuxolimab trial. In the dose-escalation cohort, approximately 82% of patients were male, and the mean age was approximately 60 years with a range of about 20 to 90. Peripheral TCRbeta sequencing was intended to test whether TCR sequence diversity was altered and clonal T-cell expansion was caused by ivuxolimab.

Overall results and qualifications from the work: On average, CD8+ T cells showed more expanded clones than CD4+ T cells after ivuxolimab. Low levels of normalized T-cell clonal expansion were also seen in some patients who did not respond. Partial responders in the 0.1-3.0 mg/kg groups had among the lowest normalized peripheral clonal expansion, especially among CD8+ T cells. Clonal expansion of both CD4+ and CD8+ blood T cells was observed from baseline to week 6 at doses 0.1 to 3.0 mg/kg. The antigen specificity of the peripheral T cells that underwent clonal expansion was not determined.

To sequence the TCRbeta CDR3 region, genomic DNA was isolated from the sorted cells. The immunoSEQ Assay was used to sequence the TCRbeta CDR3 regions. TCRdb took over this immuneACCESS table, retaining in-frame rearrangements with V and J assigned. Such tables are incomplete; in checked studies, under half of the missing clones stem from an unresolved V gene, and the remainder is unexplained. Within this sample are 40,000 or so clones, with approximately 86% of them counted one time only. Under 45% of the sample is taken by the ten largest. For CDR1 and CDR2, the germline V gene lists SGHVS and FNYEAQ. Including cysteine and phenylalanine, the CDR3 has 17 amino acids. The only DNA kept is the CDR3, 51 bases in frame from the first base. V loses 4 bases at its end and J loses 4 bases; junction bases beyond the gene matches: 14. The trial excluded patients who had a history of autoimmune disease or who were on systemic immunosuppression. In every dose cohort, peripheral blood was drawn for TCR sequencing at baseline, cycle 4 day 1, and cycle 7 day 1. Samples came from an open-label, multicenter, first-in-human phase I dose-escalation trial of ivuxolimab. Adults with locally advanced or metastatic melanoma, renal cell carcinoma, hepatocellular carcinoma or head and neck squamous cell carcinoma were enrolled in the trial. Before TCR sequencing, CD4+ T cells and CD8+ T cells from peripheral blood were sorted into separate populations.

Details on this clone: Its antigen remains undetermined. Base qualities are missing; no much larger clone stands one base away.

This chain joins TRBV7-6 to TRBJ2-5; 8 bases in between match TRBD2. This receptor was identified in an adult with an advanced solid tumor such as melanoma, head and neck, liver or kidney cancer. Sequenced here: CD4+ or CD8+ T cells sorted from blood, sampled in a trial of the OX40 agonist ivuxolimab. The CDR3 here reads CASSSQVSGTRVETQYF. The DNA sequence is as follows: TGTGCCAGCAGCTCCCAAGTTAGCGGGACTCGTGTAGAGACCCAGTACTTC. Supplemented by the reference TRBV7-6 and TRBJ2-5 proteins around the CDR3, the complete variable domain is GAGVSQSPRYKVTKRGQDVALRCDPISGHVSLYWYRQALGQGPEFLTYFNYEAQQDKSGLPNDRFSAERPEGSISTLTIQRTEQRDSAMYRCASSSQVSGTRVETQYFGPGTRLLVL.